The clone carrying this T cell receptor (beta chain) showed up just once. Its antigen is currently unknown. This record comes from a study of shared clonotypes between healthy human individuals. It was at deep level that the assay was run. When replicate PCRs were run on unsorted PBMC, they used about 300 ng DNA, about 30,000 T cell genomes. Generated by immunoSEQ multiplex PCR, the TCRdb table keeps only in-frame clones and is missing some. Here the sample spans about 480,000 clones, roughly 78% being singletons. Germline trimming cut 4 bases from V and 3 bases from J; bases unmatched to any gene: 5. CDR1 is SGDLS and CDR2 is YYNGEE in the germline V gene. CDR3 length: 16 residues. Study-wide points: The low donor count limited represented genetic and exposure-history diversity.

The receptor comes from a middle-aged woman in good health. Some clones in this sample may be carry-over from other donors' samples. The sequenced sample consisted of PBMCs. The V call is TRBV9, the J call TRBJ2-5, with 14 nucleotides matching TRBD2. In DNA, the CDR3 is TGTGCCAGCAGCTTCGGACTAGCGGGAGGAAAAGAGACCCAGTACTTC. This encodes CASSFGLAGGKETQYF.